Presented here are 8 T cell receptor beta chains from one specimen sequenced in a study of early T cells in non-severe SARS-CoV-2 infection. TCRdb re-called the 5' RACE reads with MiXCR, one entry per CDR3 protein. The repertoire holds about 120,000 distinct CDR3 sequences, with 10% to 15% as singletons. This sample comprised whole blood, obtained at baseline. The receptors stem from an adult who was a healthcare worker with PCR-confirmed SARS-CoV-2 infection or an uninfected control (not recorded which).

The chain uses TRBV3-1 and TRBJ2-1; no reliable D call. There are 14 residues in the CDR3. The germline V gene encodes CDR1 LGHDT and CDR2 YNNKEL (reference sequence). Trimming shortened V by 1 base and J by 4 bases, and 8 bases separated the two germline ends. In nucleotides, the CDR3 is TGTGCCAGCAGCCAAGTTTGGGGATACAATGAGCAGTTCTTC. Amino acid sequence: CASSQVWGYNEQFF.

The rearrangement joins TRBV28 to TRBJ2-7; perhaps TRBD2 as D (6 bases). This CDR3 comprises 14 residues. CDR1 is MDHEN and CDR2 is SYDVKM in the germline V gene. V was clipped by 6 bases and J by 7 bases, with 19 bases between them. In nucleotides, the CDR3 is TGTGCCAGCAGCAAGGCCGACAGCGCGGGGGAGCAGTACTTC. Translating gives CASSKADSAGEQYF.

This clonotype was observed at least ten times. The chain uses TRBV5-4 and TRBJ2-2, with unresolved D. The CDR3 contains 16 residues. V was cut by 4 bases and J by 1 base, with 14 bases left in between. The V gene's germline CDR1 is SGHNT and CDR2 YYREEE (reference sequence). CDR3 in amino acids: CASSAALYRNTGELFF. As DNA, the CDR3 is TGTGCCAGCAGCGCGGCTCTATATAGGAACACCGGGGAGCTGTTTTTT.

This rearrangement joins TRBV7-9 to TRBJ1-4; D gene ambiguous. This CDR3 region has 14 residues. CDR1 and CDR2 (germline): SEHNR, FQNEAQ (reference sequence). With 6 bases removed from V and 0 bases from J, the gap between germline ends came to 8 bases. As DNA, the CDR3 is TGTGCCAGCAGTCGAAGATCAACTAATGAAAAACTGTTTTTT. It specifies CASSRRSTNEKLFF. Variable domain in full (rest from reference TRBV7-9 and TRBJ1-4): DTGVSQNPRHKITKRGQNVTFRCDPISEHNRLYWYRQTLGQGPEFLTYFQNEAQLEKSRLLSDRFSAERPKGSFSTLEIQRTEQGDSAMYLCASSRRSTNEKLFFGSGTQLSVL.

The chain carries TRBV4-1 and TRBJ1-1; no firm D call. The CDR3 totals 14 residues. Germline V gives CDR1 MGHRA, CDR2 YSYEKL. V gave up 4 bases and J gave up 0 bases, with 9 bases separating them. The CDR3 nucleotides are TGCGCCAGCAGCCTCGCGCAGATGAACACTGAAGCTTTCTTT. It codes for CASSLAQMNTEAFF.

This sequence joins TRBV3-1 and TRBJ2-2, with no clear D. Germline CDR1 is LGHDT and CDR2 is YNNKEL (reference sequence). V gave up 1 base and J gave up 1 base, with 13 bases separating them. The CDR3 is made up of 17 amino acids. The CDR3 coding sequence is TGTGCCAGCAGCCAAGGCCCCGCAGTAGGGAACACCGGGGAGCTGTTTTTT. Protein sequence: CASSQGPAVGNTGELFF.

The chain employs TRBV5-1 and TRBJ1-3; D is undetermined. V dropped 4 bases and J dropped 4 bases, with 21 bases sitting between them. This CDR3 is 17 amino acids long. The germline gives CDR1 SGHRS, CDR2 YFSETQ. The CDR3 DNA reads TGCGCCAGCAGCCCCCTGACACCGTCTGGCTCCGGAAACACCATATATTTT. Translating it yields CASSPLTPSGSGNTIYF.

The CDR3 is CAISEYSGSNQPQHF. The CDR3 region has the DNA TGTGCCATCAGTGAGTACTCAGGTAGCAATCAGCCCCAGCATTTT. The chain is built from TRBV10-3 and TRBJ1-5; no clear D. Germline V CDR1 and CDR2: ENHRY, SYGVKD. This CDR3 region has 15 residues. Trimming took off 1 base at V and 0 bases at J, with 7 bases between the two ends.